This T cell receptor beta chain was sequenced in a study of blood T cell repertoires in COVID-19. Looking at the study overall: There were acute and convalescent COVID-19 samples, and they came from the United States, Italy and Spain.

In the authors' methods: Nucleated cell number was recorded as an estimate derived from reference gene primer amplification. Generated by immunoSEQ multiplex PCR, the TCRdb table keeps only in-frame clones and is missing some. V and J calls and clone size are given by that table; D and trimming were obtained from the DNA. The sample consists of 130,000 to 150,000 clones, about nine tenths of them appearing once. V lost 1 base and J lost 2; bases outside the gene matches: 4. Germline CDR1 is SGHRS and CDR2 is YFSETQ. The CDR3 contains 15 residues. The clonotype was recovered from a man aged 45 to 65 with active or convalescent COVID-19. J is TRBJ2-7 and V is TRBV5-1; 9 nucleotides match TRBD2. Sequencing was done on a sample of peripheral blood. DNA for the CDR3: TGCGCCAGCAGCTTGAGGGCGGGAGGGCCCTACGAGCAGTACTTC. Translation: CASSLRAGGPYEQYF.